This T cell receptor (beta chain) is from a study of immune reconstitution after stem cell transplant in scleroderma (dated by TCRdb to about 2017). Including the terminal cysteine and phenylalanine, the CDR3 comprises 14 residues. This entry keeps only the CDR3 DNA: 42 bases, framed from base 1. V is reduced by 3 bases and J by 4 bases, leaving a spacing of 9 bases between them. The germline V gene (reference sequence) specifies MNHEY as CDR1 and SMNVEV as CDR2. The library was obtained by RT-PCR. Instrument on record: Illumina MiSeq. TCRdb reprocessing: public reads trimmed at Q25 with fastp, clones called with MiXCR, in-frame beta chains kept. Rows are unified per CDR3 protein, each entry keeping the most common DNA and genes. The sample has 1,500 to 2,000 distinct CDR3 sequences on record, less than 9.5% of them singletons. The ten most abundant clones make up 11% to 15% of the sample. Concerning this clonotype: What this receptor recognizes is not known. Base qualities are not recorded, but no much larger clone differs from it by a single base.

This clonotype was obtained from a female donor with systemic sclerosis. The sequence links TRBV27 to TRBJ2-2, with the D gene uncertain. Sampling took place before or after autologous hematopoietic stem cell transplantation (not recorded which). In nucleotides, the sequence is TGTGCCAGCAGTTTTCTGGCTCTCACCGGGGAGCTGTTTTTT. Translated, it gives CASSFLALTGELFF.